The next 22 T cell receptor beta chains were all read from a single sample in a study of T cells after yellow fever vaccination. TCRdb re-derived calls from the 5' RACE reads in MiXCR, one entry per CDR3 protein. The data hold about 220,000 distinct CDR3 sequences, with 3.2% observed a single time. The sample here was CD4+ T cells sorted from PBMCs, taken 10 days after the yellow fever booster vaccination. These receptors were obtained from a man younger than 35 who received the YFV17D yellow fever vaccine.

This clonotype appeared many times. DNA of the CDR3: TGCAGCGTTGAACAGGGGATGAACACTGAAGCTTTCTTT. Encoded protein: CSVEQGMNTEAFF. The J gene is TRBJ1-1, the V gene TRBV29-1; D possibly corresponds to TRBD1 (6 bases). Trimming removed 2 bases from V and 0 bases from J, with 7 bases in between. The germline V gene has CDR1 SQVTM and CDR2 ANQGSEA. This CDR3 contains 13 residues. The full variable domain, in which reference TRBV29-1 and TRBJ1-1 provide the parts outside the CDR3, is SAVISQKPSRDICQRGTSLTIQCQVDSQVTMMFWYRQQPGQSLTLIATANQGSEATYESGFVIDKFPISRPNLTFSTLTVSNMSPEDSSIYLCSVEQGMNTEAFFGQGTRLTVV.

V is TRBV4-1 and J is TRBJ2-5, with D tentatively TRBD2 (6 bases). Trimming cost V 4 bases and J 2 bases, with 17 bases left between them. The CDR3 has 16 residues. CDR1 is MGHRA and CDR2 is YSYEKL in the germline V gene. The CDR3 protein is CASSLAQTAGQETQYF. In DNA, the CDR3 is TGCGCCAGCAGCCTTGCACAGACGGCGGGGCAAGAGACCCAGTACTTC.

At least ten counts were recorded for this clonotype. V usage is TRBV6-2 or TRBV6-3 and J usage is TRBJ2-7, with D possibly matching TRBD1 (6 bases). The CDR3 contains 15 residues. The germline V gene encodes CDR1 MNHEY and CDR2 SVGEGT. Trimming shortened V by 6 bases and J by 0 bases, and 15 bases separated the two germline ends. In nucleotides, the CDR3 is TGTGCCAGCAGGAACAGGGCCCCGGGCTCCTACGAGCAGTACGTC. Translation: CASRNRAPGSYEQYV.

The chain recombines TRBV15 with TRBJ1-2; D remains ambiguous. Deletions cut 1 base from V and 4 bases from J, with 10 bases between. The V gene's germline CDR1 is LNHNV and CDR2 YYDKDF (reference sequence). This CDR3 region has 14 residues. The CDR3 is CATSRGGGFYGYTF. DNA of the CDR3: TGTGCCACCAGCAGAGGGGGAGGGTTCTATGGCTACACCTTC.

This clonotype was observed at least ten times. The rearrangement uses TRBV5-5 and TRBJ2-3; a weak D match, TRBD2 (5 bases). V lost 4 bases and J lost 6, with 18 bases in between. From germline, CDR1 is SGHKS and CDR2 YYEKEE (reference sequence). CDR3 length equals 15 residues. This chain's CDR3 is CASSSTRPGVDTQYF. The CDR3 DNA reads TGTGCCAGCAGCAGCACTAGGCCAGGTGTGGATACGCAGTATTTT.

Written as DNA, the CDR3 is TGTGCCAGCAGCCCGTGGGGACAGGGGCGTGAGACCCAGTACTTC. This translates into CASSPWGQGRETQYF. The chain is built from TRBV11-2 and TRBJ2-5; 10 positions match TRBD1. V gave up 5 bases and J gave up 5 bases; unmatched junction bases: 8. Looked up from germline, CDR1 is SGHAT and CDR2 is FQNNGV. This CDR3 region has 15 residues.

Ten or more counts support this clonotype. V gene TRBV23-1 combines with J gene TRBJ2-3; 7 bases align to TRBD1. TRBV23-1 is known as an ORF, though its function is uncertain. The CDR3 is made up of 17 amino acids. V lost 3 bases, J lost 0 bases, and 9 bases stayed unmatched. The CDR3 coding sequence is TGCGCCAGCAGTCATCGGCGACCGGGACAGAGCACAGATACGCAGTATTTT. Translation: CASSHRRPGQSTDTQYF.

This clonotype was counted at least ten times. The DNA for the CDR3 is TGTGCCAGCAGCAGACCCGACAGGTCGAGTGAAGCTTTCTTT. This gives the protein CASSRPDRSSEAFF. The chain combines TRBV7-8 with TRBJ1-1; D is possibly TRBD1 (6 bases). Trimming pared 5 bases from V and 7 bases from J, leaving 17 bases between. This CDR3 is built from 14 residues. Germline CDR1 is SGHVS and CDR2 is FQNEAQ.

Ten or more counts support this clonotype. The CDR3: CSARVGTANTGELFF. The CDR3 DNA sequence: TGCAGTGCTAGAGTGGGGACAGCGAACACCGGGGAGCTGTTTTTT. The rearrangement joins TRBV20-1 to TRBJ2-2; 7 bases are shared with TRBD1. The CDR3 covers 15 residues. J was trimmed by 0 bases and V by 1 base; bases with no gene match: 2. Germline V gene data show CDR1 as DFQATT and CDR2 as SNEGSKA (reference sequence).

This clonotype appeared many times. This chain joins TRBV12-5 and TRBJ2-3; TRBD2 matches at 10 bases. Germline loops: CDR1 LGHNT, CDR2 FRNRAP. J gave up 0 bases and V 5 bases, and 5 bases lay outside the gene matches. This CDR3 comprises 16 residues. The CDR3 spells CASGVGLADSTDTQYF. DNA for the CDR3: TGTGCTAGTGGTGTCGGACTAGCGGATAGCACAGATACGCAGTATTTT. Variable domain in full (rest from reference TRBV12-5 and TRBJ2-3): DARVTQTPRHKVTEMGQEVTMRCQPILGHNTVFWYRQTMMQGLELLAYFRNRAPLDDSGMPKDRFSAEMPDATLATLKIQPSEPRDSAVYFCASGVGLADSTDTQYFGPGTRLTVL.

This clonotype was counted at least ten times. The rearrangement uses TRBV24-1 and TRBJ1-5; no firm D call. V shed 3 bases and J shed 3 bases, with 5 bases lying between them. The germline V gene encodes CDR1 KGHDR and CDR2 SFDVKD. The CDR3 sequence is 13 residues long. CDR3 protein: CATSDDNNQPQHF. CDR3 sequence (DNA): TGTGCCACCAGTGATGATAACAATCAGCCCCAGCATTTT.

This clonotype occurred a few times. V gene TRBV10-3 combines with J gene TRBJ1-2, with TRBD1 as a possible D gene (5 bases). The germline CDR1 and CDR2 sequences are ENHRY and SYGVKD. Trimming stripped 4 bases from V and 6 bases from J, with 27 bases between. This CDR3 contains 18 residues. The CDR3 spells CAISGSDTGGAGRNGYTF. Written as DNA, the CDR3 is TGTGCCATCAGTGGCTCAGACACGGGAGGGGCAGGGCGGAATGGCTACACCTTC.

This clonotype was picked up a small number of times. The chain couples TRBV3-1 to TRBJ2-4; 7 bases agree with TRBD1. The CDR3 totals 12 residues. Germline CDR1 and CDR2: LGHDT and YNNKEL (reference sequence). Trimming cost V 2 bases and J 15 bases; bases outside gene matches: 7. The CDR3 region is CASSQNTGQTYF. The CDR3 coding sequence is TGTGCCAGCAGCCAAAATACGGGACAGACGTACTTC.

This clonotype was seen many times. The chain links TRBV12-3 or TRBV12-4 to TRBJ2-2; weak D call: TRBD2 (5 bases). CDR3 length: 13 residues. With 4 bases removed from V and 5 bases from J, the gap between germline ends came to 8 bases. CDR3 amino acids: CASSYSGTGELFF. Here the CDR3 DNA reads TGTGCCAGCAGTTACTCGGGGACCGGGGAGCTGTTTTTT.

Many counts were recorded for this clonotype. The genes are TRBV15 and TRBJ1-1; D perhaps matches TRBD1 (6 bases). CDR3 length: 14 residues. The germline V and J ends were trimmed by 3 bases and 0 bases, with 8 bases remaining between them. The germline V gene has CDR1 LNHNV and CDR2 YYDKDF (reference sequence). Here the CDR3 reads CATSRDSMNTEAFF. The DNA of the CDR3 is TGTGCCACCAGCAGGGACAGTATGAACACTGAAGCTTTCTTT.

The J gene is TRBJ1-5, the V gene TRBV5-5; TRBD1 matches at 7 bases. Unmatched junction bases numbered 11, after V lost 4 bases and J lost 4 bases. Germline CDR1 is SGHKS and CDR2 is YYEKEE (reference sequence). The CDR3 runs 16 residues. CDR3 region: CASSPADRLDNQPQHF. CDR3 sequence (DNA): TGTGCCAGCAGCCCTGCGGACAGGTTAGATAATCAGCCCCAGCATTTT.

This clonotype was observed a handful of times. The gene calls are TRBV4-1 and TRBJ2-1; D ambiguous. V was trimmed by 4 bases and J by 11 bases, leaving 15 bases between them. Germline CDR1 MGHRA, CDR2 YSYEKL. The length of the CDR3 is 13 residues. CDR3 DNA sequence: TGCGCCAGCAGCCCCCGGGCCCTCATAAAGCAGTTCTTC. The encoded protein is CASSPRALIKQFF.

This clonotype has ten or more counts. The chain employs TRBV2 and TRBJ1-6, with unresolved D. Germline loops: CDR1 SNHLY, CDR2 FYNNEI. The CDR3 totals 13 residues. The V gene lost 10 bases and the J gene lost 13 bases, with 20 bases spanning the gap. DNA for the CDR3: TGTGCCAAGGGAAAGCCCCCCCAGGATCCCCTCCACTTT. This sequence encodes CAKGKPPQDPLHF.

The chain uses TRBV12-3 or TRBV12-4 and TRBJ2-7; D perhaps matches TRBD1 (6 bases). This CDR3 has 14 amino acids. V dropped 3 bases and J dropped 6 bases, with 15 bases sitting between them. Here the CDR3 reads CASSFGGPSFEQYF. The CDR3 DNA follows: TGTGCCAGCAGTTTTGGGGGCCCTTCTTTCGAGCAGTACTTC.

This clonotype was seen ten or more times. The CDR3 bases are TGTGCCAGCAGTTTCCTGGGGAGCTATGGCTACACCTTC. Translated: CASSFLGSYGYTF. This rearrangement joins TRBV12-3 or TRBV12-4 to TRBJ1-2; the D is unclear. This CDR3 comprises 13 residues. Trimming left V 3 bases short and J 4 bases short, with 9 bases between.

This clonotype was recorded many times. The gene calls are TRBV20-1 and TRBJ2-5; unclear D gene. Trimming stripped 6 bases from V and 10 bases from J, with 24 bases between. The CDR3 contains 14 residues. CDR1 and CDR2 (germline): DFQATT, SNEGSKA (reference sequence). The CDR3 region is CSASRGTVVRVQYF. The CDR3 DNA reads TGCAGTGCCTCGCGTGGCACCGTGGTTAGGGTCCAGTACTTC.

This clonotype was found a few times. The V gene is TRBV4-3, the J gene TRBJ1-1, with D possibly being TRBD1 (6 bases). The CDR3 has 17 residues. With 2 bases removed from V and 0 bases from J, the gap between germline ends came to 16 bases. Per germline, CDR1 LGHNA and CDR2 YSLEER. The CDR3 here is CASSQPATGQMNTEAFF. In DNA, the CDR3 is TGCGCCAGCAGCCAACCTGCCACCGGACAGATGAACACTGAAGCTTTCTTT.